This T cell receptor (beta chain) was profiled in a study of molecular identifiers for immune sequencing clone quantification. General study points: Over 97% of CMV-specific effector molecules, but under 1% of naive ones, were in clones above 20 copies.

TCRdb called the PCR reads again in MiXCR, with one record for every CDR3 protein. This sample yields about 640,000 distinct CDR3 sequences, of which about 20% are seen a single time; 0.7% to 1% belongs to the top ten. This clonotype was detected ten times or more. Its target is unknown. The clonotype comes from a human donor in good health. Some libraries in this study had Jurkat cell RNA spiked in. The source material was naive CD8+ T cells from blood, with Jurkat cell RNA spiked in. As to subset: FACS-sorted CD8+CD4-CCR7+CD45RA+ naive T cells.

This CDR3 reads CASSVVGAEAFF. The CDR3 DNA sequence: TGTGCCAGCAGCGTGGTAGGGGCTGAAGCTTTCTTT. The V and J genes are TRBV9 and TRBJ1-1; tentative D call: TRBD1 (5 bases). CDR3 length: 12 amino acids. Germline V gene lookup returns CDR1 SGDLS and CDR2 YYNGEE. Trimming left V 2 bases short and J 6 bases short, with 8 bases between.